Listed below are T cell receptor beta chains from one sample, sequenced in a study of siplizumab effects on memory and regulatory T cells. The data were produced by immunoSEQ multiplex PCR, yet TCRdb's version contains in-frame clones alone and is incomplete. The profile shows about 82,000 clones, roughly 89% of them singletons. The sample consisted of Tregs sorted from blood. Receptors originate from a human donor in good health. The CDR3 runs from the conserved cysteine through the conserved F or W. Each record gives: clone size, D gene, V gene, J gene, CDR3 protein, CDR3 DNA. A D gene is named only where the DNA matches it firmly. Size tells how often a clone was seen (once, few, many) or the class of an expanded clone, and some rows leave it out.

clone_size: .; d_call: .; v_call: TRBV4-1; j_call: TRBJ2-1; cdr3_aa: CASSDGQGGFNEQFF; cdr3_nt: TGCGCCAGCAGCGACGGGCAGGGAGGTTTCAATGAGCAGTTCTTC
clone_size: .; d_call: TRBD1; v_call: TRBV11-2; j_call: TRBJ2-2; cdr3_aa: CASSPSLAGGMGGELFF; cdr3_nt: TGTGCCAGCAGCCCCTCACTCGCAGGGGGCATGGGCGGGGAGCTGTTTTTT
clone_size: .; d_call: .; v_call: TRBV7-2; j_call: TRBJ2-7; cdr3_aa: CASSGPLGQGRYEQYF; cdr3_nt: TGTGCCAGCAGCGGACCCCTAGGGCAGGGCCGGTACGAGCAGTACTTC
clone_size: .; d_call: .; v_call: TRBV4-1; j_call: TRBJ2-7; cdr3_aa: CASSQGAMKFSYEQYF; cdr3_nt: TGCGCCAGCAGCCAAGGGGCCATGAAATTCTCCTACGAGCAGTACTTC
clone_size: once; d_call: TRBD2; v_call: TRBV5-1; j_call: TRBJ2-5; cdr3_aa: CASSPRRTSQETQYF; cdr3_nt: TGCGCCAGCAGCCCAAGACGGACTAGCCAAGAGACCCAGTACTTC
clone_size: .; d_call: .; v_call: TRBV7-9; j_call: TRBJ2-7; cdr3_aa: CASSLAPIGVWARGHEQYF; cdr3_nt: TGTGCCAGCAGCTTAGCCCCTATCGGGGTTTGGGCCAGGGGCCACGAGCAGTACTTC
clone_size: .; d_call: .; v_call: TRBV6-1; j_call: TRBJ1-5; cdr3_aa: CASSEFLDRTLSNQPQHF; cdr3_nt: TGTGCCAGCAGTGAATTTCTTGACAGGACCCTTAGCAATCAGCCCCAGCATTTT
clone_size: .; d_call: TRBD1; v_call: TRBV10-1; j_call: TRBJ2-2; cdr3_aa: CASRGQGAGELFF; cdr3_nt: TGCGCCAGCAGAGGACAGGGGGCCGGGGAGCTGTTTTTT
clone_size: .; d_call: .; v_call: TRBV28; j_call: TRBJ1-5; cdr3_aa: CASGGGQGGNQPQHF; cdr3_nt: TGTGCCAGCGGAGGAGGGCAGGGAGGCAATCAGCCCCAGCATTTT
clone_size: .; d_call: .; v_call: TRBV5-6; j_call: TRBJ2-5; cdr3_aa: CASAGTNLETQYF; cdr3_nt: TGTGCCAGCGCCGGGACAAACTTGGAGACCCAGTACTTC
clone_size: few; d_call: TRBD1; v_call: TRBV7-6; j_call: TRBJ1-1; cdr3_aa: CASSPYRGATEAFF; cdr3_nt: TGTGCCAGCAGCCCCTACAGGGGGGCCACTGAAGCTTTCTTT
clone_size: .; d_call: .; v_call: TRBV30; j_call: TRBJ2-2; cdr3_aa: CAWTQAGELFF; cdr3_nt: TGTGCCTGGACCCAGGCCGGGGAGCTGTTTTTT
clone_size: .; d_call: .; v_call: TRBV5-3; j_call: TRBJ1-1; cdr3_aa: CARSFTLMNTEAFF; cdr3_nt: TGTGCCAGAAGCTTTACACTTATGAACACTGAAGCTTTCTTT
clone_size: .; d_call: TRBD1; v_call: TRBV27; j_call: TRBJ1-4; cdr3_aa: CASSTLTGSGKLFF; cdr3_nt: TGTGCCAGCAGTACACTGACAGGGTCTGGGAAACTGTTTTTT
clone_size: .; d_call: .; v_call: TRBV14; j_call: TRBJ2-7; cdr3_aa: CASSPGPTVEQYF; cdr3_nt: TGTGCCAGCAGCCCCGGGCCTACCGTCGAGCAGTACTTC
clone_size: .; d_call: TRBD1; v_call: TRBV18; j_call: TRBJ2-6; cdr3_aa: CASSAGTENNVLTF; cdr3_nt: TGTGCCAGCTCAGCCGGGACAGAGAACAACGTCCTGACTTTC
clone_size: .; d_call: TRBD1; v_call: TRBV29-1; j_call: TRBJ1-2; cdr3_aa: CSADRGYGYTF; cdr3_nt: TGCAGCGCCGACAGGGGATACGGCTACACCTTC
clone_size: .; d_call: TRBD2; v_call: TRBV5-1; j_call: TRBJ2-2; cdr3_aa: CASSSGLAVAGELFF; cdr3_nt: TGCGCCAGCAGCTCGGGACTAGCGGTGGCCGGGGAGCTGTTTTTT
clone_size: .; d_call: .; v_call: TRBV7-8; j_call: TRBJ2-6; cdr3_aa: CASSLARALSGANVLTF; cdr3_nt: TGTGCCAGCAGCTTAGCCAGAGCACTCTCTGGGGCCAACGTCCTGACTTTC
clone_size: .; d_call: .; v_call: TRBV6-1; j_call: TRBJ1-4; cdr3_aa: CASSAGTGKLFF; cdr3_nt: TGTGCCAGCAGTGCCGGGACTGGAAAACTGTTTTTT
clone_size: .; d_call: .; v_call: TRBV5-1; j_call: TRBJ1-2; cdr3_aa: CASSLPTENYGYTF; cdr3_nt: TGCGCCAGCAGCTTGCCGACGGAGAACTATGGCTACACCTTC
clone_size: .; d_call: TRBD1; v_call: TRBV6-5; j_call: TRBJ1-1; cdr3_aa: CASNQGGRGGAFF; cdr3_nt: TGTGCCAGCAACCAGGGGGGCAGGGGCGGAGCTTTCTTT
clone_size: .; d_call: .; v_call: TRBV19; j_call: TRBJ1-6; cdr3_aa: CASSIGSRTTYNSPLHF; cdr3_nt: TGTGCCAGTAGTATAGGGTCGAGGACAACGTATAATTCACCCCTCCACTTT
clone_size: many; d_call: .; v_call: TRBV5-4; j_call: TRBJ2-7; cdr3_aa: CASSLGGRNAYEQYF; cdr3_nt: TGTGCCAGCAGCTTGGGGGGACGGAATGCCTACGAGCAGTACTTC
clone_size: .; d_call: .; v_call: TRBV6-5; j_call: TRBJ1-2; cdr3_aa: CASSLGQSANYGYTF; cdr3_nt: TGTGCCAGCAGTTTAGGACAGTCAGCTAACTATGGCTACACCTTC
clone_size: .; d_call: .; v_call: TRBV7-9; j_call: TRBJ1-3; cdr3_aa: CASSFSFSGNTIYF; cdr3_nt: TGTGCCAGCAGCTTTTCCTTCTCTGGAAACACCATATATTTT